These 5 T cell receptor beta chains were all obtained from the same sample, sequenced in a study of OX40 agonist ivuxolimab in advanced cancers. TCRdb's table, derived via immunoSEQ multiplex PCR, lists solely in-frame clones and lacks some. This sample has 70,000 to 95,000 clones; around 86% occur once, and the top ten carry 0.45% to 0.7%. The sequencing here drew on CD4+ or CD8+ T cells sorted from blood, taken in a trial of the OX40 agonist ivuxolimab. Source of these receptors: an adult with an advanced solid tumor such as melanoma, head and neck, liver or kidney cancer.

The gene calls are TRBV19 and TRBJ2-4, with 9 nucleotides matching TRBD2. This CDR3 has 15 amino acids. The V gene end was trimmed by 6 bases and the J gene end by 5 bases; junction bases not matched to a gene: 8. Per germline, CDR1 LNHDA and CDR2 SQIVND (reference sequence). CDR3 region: CASRIHSGSENIQYF. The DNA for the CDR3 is TGTGCCAGTAGGATTCATAGCGGGAGTGAAAACATTCAGTACTTC.

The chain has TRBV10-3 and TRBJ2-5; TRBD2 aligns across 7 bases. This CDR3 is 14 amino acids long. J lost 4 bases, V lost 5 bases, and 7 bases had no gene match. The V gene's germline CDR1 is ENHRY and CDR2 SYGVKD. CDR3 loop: CAISTTSTRETQYF. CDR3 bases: TGTGCCATCAGTACGACTAGCACTAGAGAGACCCAGTACTTC.

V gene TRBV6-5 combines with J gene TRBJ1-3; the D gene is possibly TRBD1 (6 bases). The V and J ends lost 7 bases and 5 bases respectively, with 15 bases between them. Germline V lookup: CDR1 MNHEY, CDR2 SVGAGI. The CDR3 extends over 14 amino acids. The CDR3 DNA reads TGTGCCAGCAAAACACAGGGTGGCCGAAACACCATATATTTT. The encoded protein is CASKTQGGRNTIYF.

DNA of the CDR3: TGCGCCAGCAGCCTGGGACTAGCGGGAGCTTCCTACGAGCAGTACTTC. Protein sequence: CASSLGLAGASYEQYF. V usage is TRBV5-1 and J usage is TRBJ2-7; the match to TRBD2 covers 14 bases. The CDR3 consists of 16 residues. The V gene end was trimmed by 4 bases and the J gene end by 1 base; junction bases not matched to a gene: 4. CDR1 and CDR2 from the germline V gene are SGHRS and YFSETQ. The complete variable domain, with remaining parts taken from reference TRBV5-1 and TRBJ2-7, reads KAGVTQTPRYLIKTRGQQVTLSCSPISGHRSVSWYQQTPGQGLQFLFEYFSETQRNKGNFPGRFSGRQFSNSRSEMNVSTLELGDSALYLCASSLGLAGASYEQYFGPGTRLTVT.

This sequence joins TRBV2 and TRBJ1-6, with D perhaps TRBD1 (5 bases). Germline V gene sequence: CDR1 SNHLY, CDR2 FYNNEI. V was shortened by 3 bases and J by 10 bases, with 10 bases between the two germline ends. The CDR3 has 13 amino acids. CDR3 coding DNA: TGTGCCAGCAGTGAGAGAAAGGGGTCACCCCTCCACTTT. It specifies CASSERKGSPLHF. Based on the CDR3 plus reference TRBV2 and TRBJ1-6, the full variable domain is EPEVTQTPSHQVTQMGQEVILRCVPISNHLYFYWYRQILGQKVEFLVSFYNNEISEKSEIFDDQFSVERPDGSNFTLKIRSTKLEDSAMYFCASSERKGSPLHFGNGTRLTVT.